The T cell receptor (beta chain) under discussion was sequenced for a study of T-cell memory formation after mild COVID-19. Study-wide background: Largely donor-specific sequence clusters came from two donors. Study outcomes and limitations: Among contracting clones, CD4+ were mainly CM/EM and CD8+ enriched in EMRA.

TCRdb analysed the 5' RACE reads with MiXCR anew, one entry per CDR3 protein. The data contain over 300,000 distinct CDR3 sequences, 20% to 25% of them singletons. The CDR3 is 12 residues long. The germline CDR1 and CDR2 sequences are SGHTA and FQGNSA. Trimming removed 3 bases at V and 3 bases at J, with 6 bases between. This clonotype occurred a few times. Its cognate antigen is unknown. V and J are TRBV7-2 and TRBJ2-7; D unclear. The sequencing sample was made of PBMCs or a T cell subset sorted from them (not recorded which). The source of this sequence is a man younger than 35 who had mild COVID-19 (a few samples of this study predate the infection). Cell type and time point are not known. The CDR3 spells CASSLTGYEQYV. The CDR3 coding sequence is TGTGCCAGCAGCTTGACTGGCTACGAGCAGTACGTC.